Listed below are T cell receptor beta chains from one sample, sequenced in a study of naive and memory T cell subsets. TCRdb re-analysed the UMI-ligation and nested PCR reads in MiXCR, keeping a single row per CDR3 protein. The sample consists of over 110,000 distinct CDR3 sequences, approximately 20% of them appearing once. Sequenced input: naive CD8+ T cells from blood. Every receptor here comes from a human donor in good health. The CDR3 runs from the conserved cysteine through the conserved F or W. Fields, in order: D gene, clone size, J gene, V gene, CDR3 DNA, CDR3 protein. D genes are given only for firm matches. Expanded clones get a size class; other rows say once, few or many, or leave the size out.

NA,few,TRBJ1-2,TRBV29-1,TGCAGCGTTGACTCCGGGACGGCCTATGGCTACACCTTC,CSVDSGTAYGYTF
TRBD2,NA,TRBJ2-1,TRBV20-1,TGCAGTGCTAGCGGGGGGGGCGCGCGCTCCTACAATGAGCAGTTCTTC,CSASGGGARSYNEQFF
NA,NA,TRBJ2-5,TRBV11-2,TGTGCCAGCAGCTTAGGGAAGGGATGGGGACAAGAGACCCAGTACTTC,CASSLGKGWGQETQYF
TRBD2,few,TRBJ2-1,TRBV10-3,TGTGCCATCAGCCATCCGGGACTAGCGGGAAGCGACCGCCTCCATGAGCAGTTCTTC,CAISHPGLAGSDRLHEQFF
NA,few,TRBJ2-1,TRBV6-5,TGTGCCAGCAGTTACGGGGGGTCGACTTACAATGAGCAGTTCTTC,CASSYGGSTYNEQFF
TRBD1,few,TRBJ2-5,TRBV30,TGTGCCTGGAGAGCACAGGGGTACCAAGAGACCCAGTACTTC,CAWRAQGYQETQYF
NA,few,TRBJ2-6,TRBV9,TGTGCCAGCAGCGCCCACCCCAGCGGTGGGGCCAACGTCCTGACTTTC,CASSAHPSGGANVLTF
NA,few,TRBJ1-1,TRBV14,TGTGCCAGCAGCCAAGATCTTATAGCGGAAGCTTTCTTT,CASSQDLIAEAFF
TRBD2,NA,TRBJ2-1,TRBV15,TGTGCCACCAGCGGACAAACTAGCGGGAGGGCGAATGAGCAGTTCTTC,CATSGQTSGRANEQFF
NA,NA,TRBJ2-7,TRBV28,TGTGCCAGCAGTTTAGGGGGGACACCTACCTACGAGCAGTACTTC,CASSLGGTPTYEQYF
NA,NA,TRBJ1-1,TRBV19,TGTGCCAGTAGGGACCGGGCCGTGACTGAAGCTTTCTTT,CASRDRAVTEAFF
NA,NA,TRBJ1-1,TRBV28,TGTGCCAGCAGTTTCTCGAACACTGAAGCTTTCTTT,CASSFSNTEAFF
TRBD1,few,TRBJ1-5,TRBV12-3/TRBV12-4,TGTGCCAGCAGAAGGACAGGGAGCGGTCAGCCCCAGCATTTT,CASRRTGSGQPQHF
NA,NA,TRBJ1-1,TRBV11-1,TGTGCCAGCAGCTTAGCAGGGGAGAGCACTGAAGCTTTCTTT,CASSLAGESTEAFF
NA,NA,TRBJ2-1,TRBV12-3/TRBV12-4,TGTGCCAGCGGGCCTGGGACTTCGAGCTCCTACAATGAGCAGTTCTTC,CASGPGTSSSYNEQFF
TRBD1,NA,TRBJ2-1,TRBV5-4,TGTGCCAGCAGCTTGGAGGGCAGGGGGTTCGATGAGCAGTTCTTC,CASSLEGRGFDEQFF
NA,few,TRBJ1-2,TRBV28,TGTGCCAGCAGTCAACCAGGGACCCCCTATGGCTACACCTTC,CASSQPGTPYGYTF
NA,NA,TRBJ2-3,TRBV28,TGTGCCAGCAGTTTCAGGGTCCTGGCCGGGCCCCCCAATACGCAGTATTTT,CASSFRVLAGPPNTQYF
TRBD2,NA,TRBJ2-1,TRBV6-5,TGTGCCAGCAGTCGCGGGAGAAGCTCCTACAATGAGCAGTTCTTC,CASSRGRSSYNEQFF
NA,NA,TRBJ1-2,TRBV12-3/TRBV12-4,TGTGCCAGCAGGGAGACAGGAAACCCTTCTTATGGCTACACCTTC,CASRETGNPSYGYTF
NA,few,TRBJ2-1,TRBV5-6,TGTGCCAGCAGGTCTACAGGGAATGAGCAGTTCTTC,CASRSTGNEQFF
NA,NA,TRBJ2-3,TRBV28,TGTGCCAGCAGTTCCTCATCGCTCGGCCCCACGACTACGCGAGTAGCGGTCCCCTATACGCAGTATTTT,CASSSSSLGPTTTRVAVPYTQYF
NA,few,TRBJ2-1,TRBV9,TGTGCCAGCAGCACAAACCACAATGAGCAGTTCTTC,CASSTNHNEQFF
TRBD2,few,TRBJ2-1,TRBV7-2,TGTGCCAGCAGCCCCCCGGGACTAGCGGCCTACAATGAGCAGTTCTTC,CASSPPGLAAYNEQFF
TRBD2,NA,TRBJ2-1,TRBV5-6,TGTGCCAGCAGCTCGGGACTAGCGGAGAATGAGCAGTTCTTC,CASSSGLAENEQFF
TRBD1,once,TRBJ1-1,TRBV6-5,TGTGCCAGCAGTTACTCGGGACAGGGGAATGAAGCTTCCTTT,CASSYSGQGNEASF
NA,few,TRBJ1-1,TRBV6-5,TGTGCCAGCAGTTACTCGAAGTACGGTAACACTGAAGCTTTCTTT,CASSYSKYGNTEAFF
NA,few,TRBJ2-3,TRBV5-6,TGTGCCAGCAGCTTTTTCCGCGGGAATGTAGATACGCAGTATTTT,CASSFFRGNVDTQYF
NA,NA,TRBJ2-3,TRBV12-3/TRBV12-4,TGTGCCAGCAGTTTGGCTAGCGTCTCCACAGATACGCAGTATTTT,CASSLASVSTDTQYF
NA,once,TRBJ2-1,TRBV5-1,TGCGCCAGCAGCTTGGGTCCCCTCGAGGAGGGATACCCCTACAATGAGCAGTTCTTC,CASSLGPLEEGYPYNEQFF
NA,NA,TRBJ2-7,TRBV25-1,TGTGCCAGCAGTGAATATTTCCGTTACGAGCAGTACTTC,CASSEYFRYEQYF
NA,NA,TRBJ2-7,TRBV28,TGTGCCAGCAGTCTACGACAGGTGGACTACGAGCAGTACTTC,CASSLRQVDYEQYF
NA,NA,TRBJ1-1,TRBV12-3/TRBV12-4,TGTGCCAGCAGTCAATGGGGTTATTATAGTGAAGCTTTCTTT,CASSQWGYYSEAFF
NA,few,TRBJ2-1,TRBV20-1,TGCAGTGCTTCTCCCCAGGAGCACGAGCAGTTCTTC,CSASPQEHEQFF
NA,many,TRBJ2-2,TRBV7-9,TGTGCCAGCAGTCCAGACACCGGGGAGCTGTTTTTT,CASSPDTGELFF
NA,NA,TRBJ1-1,TRBV12-3/TRBV12-4,TGTGCCAGCAGCATTAACAGGAACACTGAAGCTTTCTTT,CASSINRNTEAFF
TRBD2,few,TRBJ2-2,TRBV28,TGTGCCAGCAGAGGGACTAGCGGCAACACCGGGGAGCTGTTTTTT,CASRGTSGNTGELFF
TRBD1,NA,TRBJ2-7,TRBV5-6,TGTGCCAGCAGCTTGGAAGACAGGGGGAGCTCCTACGAGCAGTACTTC,CASSLEDRGSSYEQYF
NA,once,TRBJ2-2,TRBV5-1,TGCGCCAGCAGCTTGTCGGCCACGAACACCGGGGAGCTGTTTTTT,CASSLSATNTGELFF